The present T cell receptor beta chain was sequenced within a study of cytotoxic CD8 clonotypes in ibrutinib-treated CLL. TCRdb's table, derived via immunoSEQ multiplex PCR, lists solely in-frame clones and lacks some. The data show hundreds of thousands of clones, less than 75% seen once. The germline gives CDR1 MNHEY, CDR2 SMNVEV (reference sequence). This CDR3 is 11 amino acids long. V was pared by 5 bases and J by 9 bases, with 8 bases between. The sequence derives from a human donor with chronic lymphocytic leukemia. This sequence joins TRBV27 and TRBJ2-1; D call uncertain. This specimen was PBMCs, taken after 24 months of ibrutinib treatment. CDR3 sequence: CASSNYGEQFF. The DNA of the CDR3 is TGTGCCAGCAGTAACTATGGTGAGCAGTTCTTC.